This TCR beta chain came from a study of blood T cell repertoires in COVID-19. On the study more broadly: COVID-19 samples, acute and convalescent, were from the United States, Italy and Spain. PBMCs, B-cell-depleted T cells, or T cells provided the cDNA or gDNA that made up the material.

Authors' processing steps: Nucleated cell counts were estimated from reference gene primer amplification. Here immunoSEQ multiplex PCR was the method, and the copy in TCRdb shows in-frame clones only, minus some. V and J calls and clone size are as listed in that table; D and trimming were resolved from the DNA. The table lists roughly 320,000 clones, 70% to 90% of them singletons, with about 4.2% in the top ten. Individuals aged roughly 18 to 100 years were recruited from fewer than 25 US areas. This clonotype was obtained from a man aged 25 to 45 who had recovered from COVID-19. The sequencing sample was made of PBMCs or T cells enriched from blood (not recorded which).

The CDR3 DNA reads as TGTGCCTGGGCCCCAGGGTTAGGGGAAGAGACCCAGTACTTC. Its translation: CAWAPGLGEETQYF. The chain carries TRBV30 and TRBJ2-5, with TRBD1 as a possible D gene (5 bases). V was cut by 5 bases and J by 3 bases, with 16 bases left in between. The CDR3 loop spans 14 amino acids. Germline V gene data show CDR1 as GTSNPN and CDR2 as SVGIG (reference sequence). Full variable domain (missing parts from reference TRBV30 and TRBJ2-5): SQTIHQWPATLVQPVGSPLSLECTVEGTSNPNLYWYRQAAGRGLQLLFYSVGIGQISSEVPQNLSASRPQDRQFILSSKKLLLSDSGFYLCAWAPGLGEETQYFGPGTRLLVL.